This is a list of T cell receptor beta chains from one sample in a study of cytomegalovirus exposure and HLA in healthy donors. The method was immunoSEQ multiplex PCR; TCRdb's version includes in-frame clones alone and lacks a portion of them. The table includes over 150,000 clones, more than 70% detected once. The material sequenced was PBMCs. The source is a man aged 25 to 40 in good health and CMV-seropositive. CDR3s include the opening cysteine and the closing phenylalanine or tryptophan. Each record gives: clone size, J gene, D gene, V gene, CDR3 protein, CDR3 DNA. The D gene is left open where the match is weak. The size entry is marked missing in some rows and otherwise reads once, few, many or a size class.

>.|TRBJ2-3|.|TRBV7-9
CASKRIATDTQYF
TGTGCCAGCAAACGGATAGCCACAGATACGCAGTATTTT
>.|TRBJ2-7|.|TRBV6-5
CATTGGPYEQYF
TGTGCCACCACGGGGGGCCCCTACGAGCAGTACTTC
>.|TRBJ1-2|.|TRBV19
CASSMEGRGVSGYTF
TGTGCCAGTAGTATGGAAGGCAGGGGAGTAAGCGGCTACACCTTC
>.|TRBJ2-7|TRBD1|TRBV2
CASSNRGQEQYF
TGTGCCAGCTCAAACAGGGGGCAGGAGCAGTACTTC
>few|TRBJ2-7|.|TRBV5-1
CASSLHGQSSYEQYF
TGCGCCAGCAGCTTGCACGGACAGAGCTCCTACGAGCAGTACTTC
>.|TRBJ2-7|.|TRBV7-2
CASSLEGLNYEQYF
TGTGCCAGCAGCTTAGAGGGACTCAATTACGAGCAGTACTTC
>few|TRBJ2-7|.|TRBV28
CASSLLGASGEQYF
TGTGCCAGCAGTTTATTGGGGGCTTCTGGCGAGCAGTACTTC
>.|TRBJ2-2|.|TRBV9
CASSVRPRNTGELFF
TGTGCCAGCAGCGTACGCCCGAGAAACACCGGGGAGCTGTTTTTT
>.|TRBJ2-7|TRBD1|TRBV7-8
CASSLGRDREKNF
TGTGCCAGCAGCCTGGGACGGGACAGGGAGAAAAACTTC
>.|TRBJ2-5|TRBD2|TRBV10-2
CASTDSGARETQYF
TGCGCCAGCACAGATAGCGGGGCGCGGGAGACCCAGTACTTC
>.|TRBJ2-7|.|TRBV21-1
CASSKGLAAVYEQYF
TGTGCCAGCAGCAAGGGACTAGCGGCGGTCTACGAGCAGTACTTC
>.|TRBJ2-2|TRBD1|TRBV7-2
CASSLQGARNSGELFF
TGTGCCAGCAGCTTACAGGGGGCGAGGAACAGCGGGGAGCTGTTTTTT
>.|TRBJ1-6|.|TRBV5-1
CASTPRDFGSPLHF
TGCGCCAGCACCCCTCGAGATTTTGGTTCACCCCTCCACTTT
>.|TRBJ2-1|TRBD2|TRBV19
CASSPIAGVRDNEQFF
TGTGCCAGTAGTCCGATAGCGGGAGTGAGGGACAATGAGCAGTTCTTC
>.|TRBJ1-6|TRBD1|TRBV7-9
CSSSLVDRVNSPLHF
TGTTCCAGCAGCTTAGTGGACAGGGTTAATTCACCCCTCCACTTT
>.|TRBJ1-6|TRBD1|TRBV5-5
CASSLGQGNSPLHF
TGTGCCAGCAGCCTTGGACAGGGGAATTCACCCCTCCACTTT
>.|TRBJ2-1|TRBD2|TRBV4-2
CASSQDSSGRYNEQFF
TGTGCCAGCAGCCAAGATTCTAGCGGGAGGTACAATGAGCAGTTCTTC
>.|TRBJ2-1|TRBD1|TRBV5-4
CASSTPGTGEYNEQFF
TGTGCCAGCAGCACCCCCGGGACAGGGGAGTACAATGAGCAGTTCTTC